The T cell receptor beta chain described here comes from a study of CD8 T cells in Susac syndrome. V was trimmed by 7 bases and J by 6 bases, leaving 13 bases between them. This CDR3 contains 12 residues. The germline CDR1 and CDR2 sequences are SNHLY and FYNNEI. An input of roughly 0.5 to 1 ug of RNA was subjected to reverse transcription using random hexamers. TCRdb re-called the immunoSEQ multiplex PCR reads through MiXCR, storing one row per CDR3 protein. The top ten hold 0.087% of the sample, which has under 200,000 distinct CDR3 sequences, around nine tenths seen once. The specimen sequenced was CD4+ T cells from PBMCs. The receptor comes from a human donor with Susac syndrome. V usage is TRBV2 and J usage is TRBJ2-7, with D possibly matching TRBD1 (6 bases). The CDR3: CASTGHRLEQYF. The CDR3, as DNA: TGTGCCAGCACGGGACATCGGCTCGAGCAGTACTTC.